This T cell receptor beta chain was profiled in a study of blood T cells in healthy people across ages. Samples each yielded at least 6 micrograms of total RNA. This clonotype was found once. Its cognate antigen is unknown. At one of its ends the junction is not consistent with the germline gene, which may arise from a read error. Primed by a sample-barcoded 5' primer and a J-beta primer mix, a second PCR proceeded for 7 to 11 cycles. Each cDNA was tagged by a template-switch adaptor containing 12 random nucleotides. Samples each returned at least 2.5 million CDR3-containing paired-end reads. TCRdb reprocessed the 5' RACE reads with MiXCR, giving one entry per CDR3 protein. The sample carries under 2 million distinct CDR3 sequences, roughly 32% recorded once. CDR3 size: 15 residues. The V gene's germline CDR1 is SGHTA and CDR2 FQGTGA. Study conclusions and caveats: A roughly linear age-dependent decrease characterized TCR beta diversity per million T cells.

V and J are TRBV7-3 and TRBJ2-1; D is unresolved. Sequenced sample: blood. This receptor was obtained from a woman younger than 45 in good health. The CDR3 loop is CAGRLPPRLANEQFF. DNA of the CDR3: TGTGCCGGCAGACTTCCACCACGGTTGGCCAATGAGCAGTTCTTC.